This passage covers 15 T cell receptor beta chains from one sample sequenced in a study of control samples from healthy donors and cancer patients. The repertoire was sequenced with immunoSEQ multiplex PCR; TCRdb's copy has only in-frame clones and lacks some. This sample has approximately 150,000 clones; 85% to 95% occur once, and the top ten carry roughly 14%. What was sequenced was blood. The receptors stem from a middle-aged man in good health.

V usage is TRBV7-9 and J usage is TRBJ2-4; D call uncertain. The CDR3 sequence is 15 residues long. Trimming took 4 bases from V and 0 from J, leaving 10 bases between them. Germline V lookup: CDR1 SEHNR, CDR2 FQNEAQ (reference sequence). Here the CDR3 DNA reads TGTGCCAGCAGCTCTGACCCACTAGCCAAAAACATTCAGTACTTC. Amino acid sequence: CASSSDPLAKNIQYF.

This CDR3 is CASSVDRDTDTQYF. Here the CDR3 DNA reads TGTGCCAGCAGCGTAGATAGGGACACAGATACGCAGTATTTT. The V call is TRBV9, the J call TRBJ2-3; no definite D call. The CDR3 runs to 14 residues. Trimming pared 0 bases from V and 2 bases from J, leaving 7 bases between. CDR1 is SGDLS and CDR2 is YYNGEE in the germline V gene.

This clone was seen once. This chain links TRBV10-2 with TRBJ2-7; 7 bases are shared with TRBD1. Germline-derived CDR1 and CDR2 are WSHSY and SAAADI. V lost 3 bases, J lost 0 bases, and 5 bases stayed unmatched. The CDR3 sequence is 15 residues long. CDR3 sequence: CASSDARGSSYEQYF. CDR3 DNA sequence: TGCGCCAGCAGTGACGCCAGGGGGTCCTCCTACGAGCAGTACTTC.

The CDR3 nucleotides are TGTGCCACCAGTGACGGTGGACAGGGGAATAAAAACATTCAGTACTTC. Amino acid sequence: CATSDGGQGNKNIQYF. The chain combines TRBV24-1 with TRBJ2-4, with 9 bases matching TRBD1. This CDR3 has 16 residues. V lost 4 bases and J lost 4; bases outside the gene matches: 7. Germline V gene lookup returns CDR1 KGHDR and CDR2 SFDVKD.

This clone appeared a single time. The same CDR3 arises from other DNA sequences in this sample as well. The V gene is TRBV2, the J gene TRBJ2-1; D unclear. The germline V and J ends were trimmed by 5 bases and 7 bases, with 3 bases remaining between them. This CDR3 has 10 amino acids. Germline CDR1 reads SNHLY; CDR2 reads FYNNEI. The CDR3 is CASSLNEQFF. CDR3 bases: TGTGCCAGCAGTTTGAATGAGCAGTTCTTC. Full variable domain (rest looked up from reference TRBV2 and TRBJ2-1): EPEVTQTPSHQVTQMGQEVILRCVPISNHLYFYWYRQILGQKVEFLVSFYNNEISEKSEIFDDQFSVERPDGSNFTLKIRSTKLEDSAMYFCASSLNEQFFGPGTRLTVL.

The rearrangement uses TRBV6-5 and TRBJ2-2; TRBD2 is a possible D gene (6 bases). The germline V gene has CDR1 MNHEY and CDR2 SVGAGI. V shed 5 bases and J shed 6 bases, with 13 bases lying between them. CDR3 length equals 14 residues. The CDR3 nucleotides are TGTGCCAGCAGTCGGGGGTCGGCGGCCGGGGAGCTGTTTTTT. It encodes CASSRGSAAGELFF.

V usage is TRBV4-3 and J usage is TRBJ2-2, with a possible D match to TRBD2 (6 bases). Deletions cut 7 bases from V and 4 bases from J, with 16 bases between. The CDR3 is 15 amino acids. Germline values: CDR1 LGHNA, CDR2 YSLEER. CDR3 region: CASKMAGFGTGELFF. The CDR3 DNA is TGCGCCAGCAAGATGGCGGGATTTGGCACCGGGGAGCTGTTTTTT.

V gene TRBV18 combines with J gene TRBJ1-5; D may be TRBD1 (6 bases). The CDR3 totals 15 residues. The V gene lost 2 bases and the J gene lost 5 bases, with 13 bases spanning the gap. The germline V gene has CDR1 KGHSH and CDR2 LQKENI. The CDR3 sequence: CASSPESGEHQPQHF. DNA for the CDR3: TGTGCCAGCTCACCAGAATCAGGGGAGCATCAGCCCCAGCATTTT.

The CDR3 sequence is CASGFMGGNQPQHF. CDR3 nucleotide sequence: TGTGCTAGTGGTTTCATGGGGGGCAATCAGCCCCAGCATTTT. The rearrangement joins TRBV12-5 to TRBJ1-5; tentatively, D is TRBD1 (5 bases). V lost 3 bases and J 2 bases, leaving 8 bases between the germline ends. The CDR3 has 14 residues. The V gene's germline CDR1 is LGHNT and CDR2 FRNRAP. Full variable domain (rest looked up from reference TRBV12-5 and TRBJ1-5): DARVTQTPRHKVTEMGQEVTMRCQPILGHNTVFWYRQTMMQGLELLAYFRNRAPLDDSGMPKDRFSAEMPDATLATLKIQPSEPRDSAVYFCASGFMGGNQPQHFGDGTRLSIL.

This clone was detected once. This chain links TRBV7-9 with TRBJ1-1; 9 bases agree with TRBD1. Per germline, CDR1 SEHNR and CDR2 FQNEAQ (reference sequence). The CDR3 sequence is 13 residues long. J gave up 4 bases and V 5 bases, and 2 bases lay outside the gene matches. The CDR3 DNA reads as TGTGCCAGCAGCGGACAGGGGAGCACTGAAGCTTTCTTT. Protein sequence: CASSGQGSTEAFF.

The rearrangement joins TRBV10-2 to TRBJ2-1; 10 bases are shared with TRBD2. CDR3 length: 15 residues. Germline-derived CDR1 and CDR2 are WSHSY and SAAADI. V lost 5 bases, J lost 1 base, and 2 bases stayed unmatched. For the CDR3, the DNA is TGCGCCAGCAGTCCTAGCGGGAGTTCCTACAATGAGCAGTTCTTC. The encoded protein is CASSPSGSSYNEQFF.

This chain links TRBV18 with TRBJ1-2; tentative D call: TRBD1 (5 bases). CDR3 length: 14 amino acids. Germline V gene data show CDR1 as KGHSH and CDR2 as LQKENI. Trimming removed 2 bases at V and 5 bases at J, with 12 bases between. As DNA, the CDR3 is TGTGCCAGCTCACCAGGGACGGCCGGATATGGCTACACCTTC. Protein product: CASSPGTAGYGYTF. Drawing the rest from reference TRBV18 and TRBJ1-2, the complete variable domain is NAGVMQNPRHLVRRRGQEARLRCSPMKGHSHVYWYRQLPEEGLKFMVYLQKENIIDESGMPKERFSAEFPKEGPSILRIQQVVRGDSAAYFCASSPGTAGYGYTFGSGTRLTVV.

The rearrangement joins TRBV13 to TRBJ1-2, with D perhaps matching TRBD1 (5 bases). This CDR3 has 12 amino acids. Germline-derived CDR1 and CDR2 are PRHDT and FYEKMQ (reference sequence). V gave up 6 bases and J gave up 8 bases, with 13 bases separating them. CDR3 coding DNA: TGTGCCAGCAGACCTAGGGGCGGCGGCTACACCTTC. Translated, it gives CASRPRGGGYTF.

The genes are TRBV24-1 and TRBJ1-2, with D possibly matching TRBD1 (6 bases). Germline CDR1 is KGHDR and CDR2 is SFDVKD. V lost 3 bases and J 2 bases, leaving 12 bases between the germline ends. The CDR3 runs 15 residues. The CDR3 DNA follows: TGTGCCACCAGTGATCCCGAGGGGGGAAACTATGGCTACACCTTC. It is translated as CATSDPEGGNYGYTF.

The V and J genes are TRBV5-1 and TRBJ2-7; no definite D call. Looked up from germline, CDR1 is SGHRS and CDR2 is YFSETQ. V was cut by 8 bases and J by 3 bases, with 18 bases left in between. This CDR3 has 14 residues. This CDR3 is CASKSPGGHYEQYF. CDR3 DNA sequence: TGCGCCAGTAAAAGTCCGGGCGGTCACTACGAGCAGTACTTC.